This T cell receptor (beta chain) was captured by sequencing in a study of blood T cells in healthy people across ages. Whole-study findings and limits: Roughly linearly, TCR beta diversity per million T cells fell as age increased. Whereas aged donors had fewer naive CD4+ cells, long-lived donors had more of them and higher diversity.

The extraction recovered at least 5 micrograms of total RNA per sample. A second PCR, run for about 7 to 11 cycles, used a sample-barcoded 5' primer plus a J-beta primer mix. TCRdb called the 5' RACE reads again in MiXCR, with one record for every CDR3 protein. Of about 640,000 distinct CDR3 sequences listed, 45% to 65% are singletons. V dropped 5 bases and J dropped 8 bases, with 6 bases sitting between them. Germline V CDR1 and CDR2: MGHRA, YSYEKL. This CDR3 has 11 residues. On this clonotype itself: Its target is not known.

This TCR derives from a man between 60 and 75 years old in good health. The chain has TRBV4-1 and TRBJ1-4; D unresolved. The sample comprised blood. CDR3 loop: CASSGPEKLFF. The CDR3 DNA reads as TGCGCCAGCAGCGGACCGGAAAAACTGTTTTTT.